The rows below give T cell receptor beta chains drawn from one sample of a study of blood T cell repertoires in COVID-19. The method was immunoSEQ multiplex PCR; TCRdb's version includes in-frame clones alone and lacks a portion of them. The sample carries hundreds of thousands of clones, roughly nine tenths recorded once. The sequenced sample consisted of PBMCs or T cells enriched from blood (not recorded which). All receptors derive from a man in his sixties who had recovered from COVID-19. Each CDR3 is given with its conserved first and last residue. The D gene is left open where the match is weak. Rows may omit the clone size; those that give it use once, few, many or a size class.

clone size	V gene	J gene	D gene	CDR3 DNA	CDR3 protein
.	TRBV7-2	TRBJ2-1	.	TGTGCCAGCAGAAGGGGGTCTAGCGGTTGGGAGCAGTTCTTC	CASRRGSSGWEQFF
.	TRBV9	TRBJ2-3	.	TGTGCCAGCAGCGTTGGTTTAGCGGGCACAGATACGCAGTATTTT	CASSVGLAGTDTQYF
.	TRBV4-1	TRBJ2-5	TRBD2	TGCGCCAGCAGCAATGGGGCTAGCGGCCAAGAGACCCAGTACTTC	CASSNGASGQETQYF
.	TRBV20-1	TRBJ2-7	TRBD2	TGCAGTGCTAGTGCCACCCTGCGGGGGACCTACGAGCAGTACTTC	CSASATLRGTYEQYF
.	TRBV5-4	TRBJ2-7	TRBD2	TGTGCCAGCAGACTAGCGGGAGGTCGGAACGAGCAGTACTTC	CASRLAGGRNEQYF
.	TRBV5-3	TRBJ2-1	.	TGTGCCAGAAGCTTCCAGGAATGGGTGAATGAGCAGTTCTTC	CARSFQEWVNEQFF
.	TRBV23-1	TRBJ2-7	.	TGCGCCAGCAGACTGAACTGGTACGAGCAGTACTTC	CASRLNWYEQYF
once	TRBV9	TRBJ1-1	.	TGTGCCAGCAGCCTCGTCCCAGGGAACACTGAAGCTTTCTTT	CASSLVPGNTEAFF
.	TRBV7-8	TRBJ2-2	TRBD1	TGTGCCAGCGAGGGGGCGCGAGTCACCGGGGAGCTGTTTTTT	CASEGARVTGELFF
.	TRBV18	TRBJ2-5	TRBD2	TGTGCCAGCTCACCACGAGCTAGCGGGGAGTACCAAGAGACCCAGTACTTC	CASSPRASGEYQETQYF
.	TRBV30	TRBJ2-3	.	.	CAFGEGTVPGTDTQYF
.	TRBV5-5	TRBJ2-7	.	TGTGCCAGCAGCTTGGCTTCGCGGCTCAGCTCCTACGAGCAGTACTTC	CASSLASRLSSYEQYF
.	TRBV18	TRBJ2-1	TRBD2	TGTGCCAGCTCACCGAAGGTCGGGACTACCTACAATGAGCAGTTCTTC	CASSPKVGTTYNEQFF
.	TRBV3-1/TRBV3-2	TRBJ2-2	TRBD1	TGTGCCAGCAGCCAATGGACAGGGGGCGGCGGGGAGCTGTTTTTT	CASSQWTGGGGELFF
many	TRBV29-1	TRBJ1-1	TRBD1	TGCAGCGTTGCTCGTTCCGGACAGGGTCGAGGGAGCACTGAAGCTTTCTTT	CSVARSGQGRGSTEAFF
.	TRBV7-6	TRBJ1-3	TRBD1	TGTGCCAGCAGCTATCCCGGGACAGTAGGAAACACCATATATTTT	CASSYPGTVGNTIYF
.	TRBV11-2	TRBJ1-3	.	TGTGCCAGCAGCAACCGAGCTGGGGGACTCAGTGGAAACACCATATATTTT	CASSNRAGGLSGNTIYF
.	TRBV20-1	TRBJ2-1	.	TGCAGTGCTACCAATTACAATGAGCAGTTCTTC	CSATNYNEQFF
once	TRBV29-1	TRBJ2-3	.	TGCAGCGTTGAACAGGGAAGTGGCGTTACGCAGTATTTT	CSVEQGSGVTQYF
.	TRBV30	TRBJ2-7	TRBD1	TGTGCCTGGACCCTCGGGGACAGGGCCTACGAGCAGTACTTC	CAWTLGDRAYEQYF
.	TRBV5-5	TRBJ1-1	TRBD1	TGTGCCAGCAGTAAGGACAGGGGGACCGGTGGAGACACTGAAGCTTTCTTT	CASSKDRGTGGDTEAFF
.	TRBV27	TRBJ2-1	.	TGTGCCAGCAGTTCAATCGGTGAGCAGTTCTTC	CASSSIGEQFF
.	TRBV11-1	TRBJ2-3	.	TGTGCCAGCAGCTTAGCGCGGGGCGCGGCGGCTAGCACAGATACGCAGTATTTT	CASSLARGAAASTDTQYF
.	TRBV2	TRBJ1-5	TRBD1	TGTGCCAGCGGAGACAGGGGCAGAGGATATTGGAGCAATCAGCCCCAGCATTTT	CASGDRGRGYWSNQPQHF
.	TRBV4-2	TRBJ1-1	.	TGTGCCAGCAGCCAAGATGGGCCAGTTATCACTGAAGCTTTCTTT	CASSQDGPVITEAFF
.	TRBV12-3/TRBV12-4	TRBJ1-5	.	TGTGCCAGCAGTTACAGGGTCAATCAGCCCCAGCATTTT	CASSYRVNQPQHF
few	TRBV27	TRBJ1-3	.	TGTGCCAGCAGTTTGGGGGCAGCTGGAAACACCATATATTTT	CASSLGAAGNTIYF
.	TRBV4-2	TRBJ2-3	.	TGTGCCAGCAGCCAAGATCGAAGGGGGGGGGCCTTTACGCAGTATTTT	CASSQDRRGGAFTQYF
once	TRBV3-1/TRBV3-2	TRBJ1-5	.	TGTGCCAGCAGCCCCCCGGGGAGCAATCAGCCCCAGCATTTT	CASSPPGSNQPQHF
once	TRBV30	TRBJ2-7	.	TGTGCCTGGAGTGTACAGGCCCCCTACGAGCAGTACTTC	CAWSVQAPYEQYF
.	TRBV18	TRBJ1-4	TRBD1	TGTGCCAGCTCAGCAGGGGGAAATGAAAAACTGTTTTTT	CASSAGGNEKLFF
few	TRBV6-1	TRBJ2-2	.	TGTGCCAGCAGTGAATTTTCCAGGGCGCCCGCCGGGGAGCTGTTTTTT	CASSEFSRAPAGELFF
.	TRBV7-9	TRBJ2-1	.	TGTGCCAGCAGCTTAGGGCCGCAGGGTTACAATGAGCAGTTCTTC	CASSLGPQGYNEQFF
.	TRBV6-5	TRBJ1-1	.	TGTGCCAGCAGTTACTTCAGCCCCCAGGCGGGTGGAGAAGCTTTCTTT	CASSYFSPQAGGEAFF
.	TRBV12-3/TRBV12-4	TRBJ1-5	TRBD1	TGTGCCAGCAGTCTACAGGGGCGCCAGCCCCAGCATTTT	CASSLQGRQPQHF
.	TRBV3-1/TRBV3-2	TRBJ2-2	.	TGTGCCAGCAGCCAAGTCAAAACCGGGGAGCTGTTTTTT	CASSQVKTGELFF
.	TRBV6-5	TRBJ2-5	.	TGTGCCATCCTGAGTGGTCATGGGACCCAGTACTTC	CAILSGHGTQYF
.	TRBV2	TRBJ2-7	.	TGTGCCAGCAGAGGACAGACAGCAACCTACGAGCAGTACTTC	CASRGQTATYEQYF
.	TRBV5-1	TRBJ2-1	TRBD2	TGCGCCAGCAGCTTGTCGGGAGGGCCCGTCAATGAGCAGTTCTTC	CASSLSGGPVNEQFF
.	TRBV4-1	TRBJ2-3	TRBD2	TGCGCCAGCAGCCGAAACCCGACTAGCGGGAGGACCCAAGGGATAACAGATACGCAGTATTTT	CASSRNPTSGRTQGITDTQYF
.	TRBV7-9	TRBJ2-7	TRBD2	TGTGCCAGCAGCTTAAGTCCTAGCGGGCGCCAGACCTACGAGCAGTACTTC	CASSLSPSGRQTYEQYF
.	TRBV4-1	TRBJ2-2	.	TGCGCCAGCAGGACTTCCCGGAACACCGGGGAGCTGTTTTTT	CASRTSRNTGELFF
.	TRBV18	TRBJ2-6	TRBD1	TGTGCCAGCTCACCAGTAGGCAGGGGGCGCCCTGGGGCCAACGTCCTGACTTTC	CASSPVGRGRPGANVLTF
few	TRBV20-1	TRBJ2-3	.	TGCAGTGCTAGTGTACGTAAAGGGAGCAAAGATACGCAGTATTTT	CSASVRKGSKDTQYF
.	TRBV4-1	TRBJ2-1	TRBD1	TGCGCCAGCAGTCAAACCGGGACAGGGTTCACCTTTGAGCAGTTCTTC	CASSQTGTGFTFEQFF
.	TRBV3-1/TRBV3-2	TRBJ1-1	.	TGTGCCAGCAGCCAAAAAGGGGTTAGGACTGAAGCTTTCTTT	CASSQKGVRTEAFF
.	TRBV9	TRBJ1-2	TRBD1	TGTGCCAGCAGCGCCACAGGGGATTCGGTACGGGGCTACACCTTC	CASSATGDSVRGYTF
.	TRBV18	TRBJ2-2	TRBD2	TGTGCCAGCTCCCTACGACTAGCGGGGCTCACCGGGGAGCTGTTTTTT	CASSLRLAGLTGELFF
.	TRBV5-5	TRBJ2-5	.	TGTGCCAGCAGCGTGACTCCTCCAGAGACCCAGTACTTC	CASSVTPPETQYF
.	TRBV7-9	TRBJ1-2	.	TGTGCCAGCAGCACCGTGGAGGGTAACTATGGCTACACCTTC	CASSTVEGNYGYTF
.	TRBV5-4	TRBJ2-5	.	TGTGCCAGCAGCCCCCCCCTAGAGATACAAGAGACCCAGTACTTC	CASSPPLEIQETQYF
.	TRBV29-1	TRBJ1-2	.	TGCAGCGTCCCGGGACACCCCACTGGCTACACCTTC	CSVPGHPTGYTF